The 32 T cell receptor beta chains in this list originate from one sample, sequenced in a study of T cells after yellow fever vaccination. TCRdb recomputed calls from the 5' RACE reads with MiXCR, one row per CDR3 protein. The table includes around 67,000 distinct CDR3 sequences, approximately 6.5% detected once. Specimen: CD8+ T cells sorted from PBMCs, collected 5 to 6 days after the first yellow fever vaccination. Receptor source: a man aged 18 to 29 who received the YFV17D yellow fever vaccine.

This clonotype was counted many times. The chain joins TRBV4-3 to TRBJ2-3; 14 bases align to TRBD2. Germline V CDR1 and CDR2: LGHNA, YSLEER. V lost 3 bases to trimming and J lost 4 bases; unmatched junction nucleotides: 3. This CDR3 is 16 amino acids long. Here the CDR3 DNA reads TGCGCCAGCAGCCAGATGGGACTAGCGGGGGCAGATACGCAGTATTTT. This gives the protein CASSQMGLAGADTQYF.

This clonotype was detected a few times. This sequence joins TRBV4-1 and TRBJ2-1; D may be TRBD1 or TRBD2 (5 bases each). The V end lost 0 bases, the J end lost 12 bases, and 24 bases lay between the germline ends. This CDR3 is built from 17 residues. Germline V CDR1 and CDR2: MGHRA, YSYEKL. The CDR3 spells CASSQEESLGDLSGQFF. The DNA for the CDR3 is TGCGCCAGCAGCCAAGAAGAAAGTTTGGGGGACCTCTCGGGGCAGTTCTTC.

The CDR3 reads CASSLRSGWGYTF. CDR3 bases: TGTGCCAGCAGTTTACGAAGTGGTTGGGGCTACACCTTC. V usage is TRBV27 and J usage is TRBJ1-2, with D unresolved. The CDR3 has 13 residues. Germline CDR1 MNHEY, CDR2 SMNVEV (reference sequence). Trimming took off 2 bases at V and 8 bases at J, with 12 bases between the two ends.

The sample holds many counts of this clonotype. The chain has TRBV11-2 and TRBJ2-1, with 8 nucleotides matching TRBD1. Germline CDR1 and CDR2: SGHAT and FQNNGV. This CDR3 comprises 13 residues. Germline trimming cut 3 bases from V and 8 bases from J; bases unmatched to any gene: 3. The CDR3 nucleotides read TGTGCCAGCAGCTTCGACAGGGGTGATGAGCAGTTCTTC. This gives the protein CASSFDRGDEQFF. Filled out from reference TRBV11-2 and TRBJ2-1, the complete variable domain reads EAGVAQSPRYKIIEKRQSVAFWCNPISGHATLYWYQQILGQGPKLLIQFQNNGVVDDSQLPKDRFSAERLKGVDSTLKIQPAKLEDSAVYLCASSFDRGDEQFFGPGTRLTVL.

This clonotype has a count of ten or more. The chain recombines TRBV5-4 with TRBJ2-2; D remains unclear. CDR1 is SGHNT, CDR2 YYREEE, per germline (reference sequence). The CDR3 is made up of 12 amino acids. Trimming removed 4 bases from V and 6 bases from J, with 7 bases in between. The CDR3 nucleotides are TGTGCCAGCAGCCCTGTTCCCGGGGAGCTGTTTTTT. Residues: CASSPVPGELFF.

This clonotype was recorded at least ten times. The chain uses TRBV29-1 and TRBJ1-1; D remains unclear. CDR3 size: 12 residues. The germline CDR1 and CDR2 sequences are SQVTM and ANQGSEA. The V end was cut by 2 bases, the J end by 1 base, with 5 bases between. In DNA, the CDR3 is TGCAGCGTTGAATCTGGGAACACTGAAGCTTTCTTT. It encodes CSVESGNTEAFF.

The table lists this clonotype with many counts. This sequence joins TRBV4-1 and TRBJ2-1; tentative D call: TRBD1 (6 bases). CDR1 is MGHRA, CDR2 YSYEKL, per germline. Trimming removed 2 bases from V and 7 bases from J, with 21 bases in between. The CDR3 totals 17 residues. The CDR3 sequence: CASSQRHGTHTWNEQFF. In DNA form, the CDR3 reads TGCGCCAGCAGCCAACGACACGGGACACATACGTGGAATGAGCAGTTCTTC.

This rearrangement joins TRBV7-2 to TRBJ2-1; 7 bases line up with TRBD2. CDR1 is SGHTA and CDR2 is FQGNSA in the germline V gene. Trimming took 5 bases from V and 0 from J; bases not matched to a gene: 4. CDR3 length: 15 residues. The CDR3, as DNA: TGTGCCAGCAGCCGCCGGGGGGACTCCTACAATGAGCAGTTCTTC. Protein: CASSRRGDSYNEQFF.

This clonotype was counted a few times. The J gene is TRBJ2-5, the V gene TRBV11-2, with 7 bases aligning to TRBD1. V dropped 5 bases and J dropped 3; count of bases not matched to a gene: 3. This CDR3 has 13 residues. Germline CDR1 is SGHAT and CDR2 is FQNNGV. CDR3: CASSTGTEETQYF. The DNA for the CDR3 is TGTGCCAGCAGCACCGGGACAGAAGAGACCCAGTACTTC.

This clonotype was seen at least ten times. The CDR3 region is CSVQLRRTYEQYV. The DNA for the CDR3 is TGCAGCGTTCAGCTAAGGAGAACCTACGAGCAGTACGTC. The V and J genes are TRBV29-1 and TRBJ2-7; D is unclear. CDR3 size: 13 residues. Germline assignment: CDR1 SQVTM and CDR2 ANQGSEA. The V end lost 5 bases, the J end lost 2 bases, and 13 bases lay between the germline ends.

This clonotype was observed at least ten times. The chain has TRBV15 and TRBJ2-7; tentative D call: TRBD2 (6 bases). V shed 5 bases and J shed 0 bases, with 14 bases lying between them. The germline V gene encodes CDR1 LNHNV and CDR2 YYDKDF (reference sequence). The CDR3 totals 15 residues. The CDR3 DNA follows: TGTGCCACCAGCGGGACTCAGGTTCGCTCCTACGAGCAGTACTTC. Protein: CATSGTQVRSYEQYF.

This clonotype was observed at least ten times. DNA for the CDR3: TGCAGTGCTACCGGACCCTCAGACCATGAAAAACTGTTTTTT. Amino acid sequence: CSATGPSDHEKLFF. J is TRBJ1-4 and V is TRBV20-1; no definite D call. Germline lookup yields CDR1 DFQATT and CDR2 SNEGSKA (reference sequence). V lost 4 bases to trimming and J lost 6 bases, with 15 bases between them. This CDR3 is 14 amino acids long.

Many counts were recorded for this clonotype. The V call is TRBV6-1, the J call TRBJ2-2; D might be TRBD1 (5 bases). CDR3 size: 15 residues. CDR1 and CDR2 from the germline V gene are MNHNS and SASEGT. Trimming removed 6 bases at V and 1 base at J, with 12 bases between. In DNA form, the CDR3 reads TGTGCCAGCAGCCTGCAGGGCGAGAACACCGGGGAGCTGTTTTTT. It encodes CASSLQGENTGELFF.

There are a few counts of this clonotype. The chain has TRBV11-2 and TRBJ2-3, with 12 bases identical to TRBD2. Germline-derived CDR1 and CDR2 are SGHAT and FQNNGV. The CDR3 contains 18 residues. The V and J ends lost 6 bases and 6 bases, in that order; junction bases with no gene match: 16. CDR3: CASRTLAGGPLGLDTQYF. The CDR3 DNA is TGTGCCAGCAGGACACTAGCGGGGGGACCTCTGGGTTTGGATACGCAGTATTTT.

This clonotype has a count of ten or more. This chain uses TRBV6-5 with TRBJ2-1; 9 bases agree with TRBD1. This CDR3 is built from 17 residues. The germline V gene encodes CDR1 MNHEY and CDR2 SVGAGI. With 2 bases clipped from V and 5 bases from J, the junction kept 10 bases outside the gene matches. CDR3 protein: CASSYPDRGITDNEQFF. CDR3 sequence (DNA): TGTGCCAGCAGTTACCCGGACAGGGGTATAACGGACAATGAGCAGTTCTTC.

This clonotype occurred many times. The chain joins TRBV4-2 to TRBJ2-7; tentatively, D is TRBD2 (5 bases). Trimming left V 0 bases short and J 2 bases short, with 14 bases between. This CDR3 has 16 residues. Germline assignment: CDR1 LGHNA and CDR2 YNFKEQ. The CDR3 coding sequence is TGTGCCAGCAGCCAAGATTATGGAGGCACTGCCTACGAGCAGTACTTC. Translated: CASSQDYGGTAYEQYF.

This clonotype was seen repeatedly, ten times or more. The chain's CDR3 is CASKASGPYNEQFF. In DNA, the CDR3 is TGCGCCAGCAAGGCTAGCGGGCCCTACAATGAGCAGTTCTTC. The J gene is TRBJ2-1, the V gene TRBV4-1; 8 bases agree with TRBD2. The CDR3 has 14 amino acids. Unmatched junction bases numbered 4, after V lost 7 bases and J lost 2 bases. Germline assignment: CDR1 MGHRA and CDR2 YSYEKL.

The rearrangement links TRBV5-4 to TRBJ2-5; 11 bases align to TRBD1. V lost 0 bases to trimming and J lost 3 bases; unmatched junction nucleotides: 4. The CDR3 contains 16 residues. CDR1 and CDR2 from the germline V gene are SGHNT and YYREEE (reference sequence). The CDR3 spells CASSLDLGQGEETQYF. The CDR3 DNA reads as TGTGCCAGCAGCTTGGACCTGGGACAGGGGGAAGAGACCCAGTACTTC.

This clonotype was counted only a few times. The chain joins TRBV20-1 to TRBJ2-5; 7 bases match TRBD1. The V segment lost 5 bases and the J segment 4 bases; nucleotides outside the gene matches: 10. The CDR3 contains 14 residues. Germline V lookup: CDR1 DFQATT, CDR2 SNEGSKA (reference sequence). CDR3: CSAHQTGARETQYF. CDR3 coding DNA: TGCAGTGCTCACCAAACAGGGGCGAGAGAGACCCAGTACTTC.

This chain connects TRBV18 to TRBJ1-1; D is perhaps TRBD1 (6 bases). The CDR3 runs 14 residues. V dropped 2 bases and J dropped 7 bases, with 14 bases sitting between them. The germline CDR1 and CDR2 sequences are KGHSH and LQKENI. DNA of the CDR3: TGTGCCAGCTCACCAACCGGGGGGCGGGATGAAGCTTTCTTT. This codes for CASSPTGGRDEAFF.

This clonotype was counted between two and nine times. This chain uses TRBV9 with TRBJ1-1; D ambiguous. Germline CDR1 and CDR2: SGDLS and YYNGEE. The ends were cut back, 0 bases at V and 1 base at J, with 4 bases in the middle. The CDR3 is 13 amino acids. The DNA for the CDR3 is TGTGCCAGCAGCGTAGTCAGGAACACTGAAGCTTTCTTT. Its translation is CASSVVRNTEAFF.

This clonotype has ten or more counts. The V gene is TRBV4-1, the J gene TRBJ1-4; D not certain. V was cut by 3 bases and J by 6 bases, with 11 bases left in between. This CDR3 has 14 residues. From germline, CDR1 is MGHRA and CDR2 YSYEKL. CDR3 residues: CASSQPRSDEKLFF. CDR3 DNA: TGCGCCAGCAGCCAGCCCAGGTCGGATGAAAAACTGTTTTTT.

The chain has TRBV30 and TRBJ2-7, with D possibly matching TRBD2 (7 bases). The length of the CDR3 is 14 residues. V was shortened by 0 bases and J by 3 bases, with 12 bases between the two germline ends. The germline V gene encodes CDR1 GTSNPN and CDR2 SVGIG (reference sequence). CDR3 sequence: CAWSVAGANYEQYF. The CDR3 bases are TGTGCCTGGAGTGTTGCGGGGGCTAACTACGAGCAGTACTTC. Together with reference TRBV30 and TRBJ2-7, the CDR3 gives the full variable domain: SQTIHQWPATLVQPVGSPLSLECTVEGTSNPNLYWYRQAAGRGLQLLFYSVGIGQISSEVPQNLSASRPQDRQFILSSKKLLLSDSGFYLCAWSVAGANYEQYFGPGTRLTVT.

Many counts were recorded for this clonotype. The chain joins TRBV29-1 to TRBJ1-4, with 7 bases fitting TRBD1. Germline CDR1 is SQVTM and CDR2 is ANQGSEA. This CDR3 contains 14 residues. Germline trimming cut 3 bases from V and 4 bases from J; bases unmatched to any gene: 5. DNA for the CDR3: TGCAGCGTTGACCGACAGGGCGATAATGAAAAACTGTTTTTT. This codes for CSVDRQGDNEKLFF. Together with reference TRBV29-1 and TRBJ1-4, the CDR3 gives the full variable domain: SAVISQKPSRDICQRGTSLTIQCQVDSQVTMMFWYRQQPGQSLTLIATANQGSEATYESGFVIDKFPISRPNLTFSTLTVSNMSPEDSSIYLCSVDRQGDNEKLFFGSGTQLSVL.

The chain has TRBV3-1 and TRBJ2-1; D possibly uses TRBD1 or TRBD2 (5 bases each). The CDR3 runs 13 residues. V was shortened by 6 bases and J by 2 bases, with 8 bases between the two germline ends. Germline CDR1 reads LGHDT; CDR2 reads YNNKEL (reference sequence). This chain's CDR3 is CASSGDPYNEQFF. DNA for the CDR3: TGTGCCAGCAGTGGGGACCCCTACAATGAGCAGTTCTTC.

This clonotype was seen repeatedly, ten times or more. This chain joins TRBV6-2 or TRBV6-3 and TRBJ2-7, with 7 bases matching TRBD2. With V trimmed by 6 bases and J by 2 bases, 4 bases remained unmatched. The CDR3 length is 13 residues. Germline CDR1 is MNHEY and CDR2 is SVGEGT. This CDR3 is CASSHGLAYEQYF. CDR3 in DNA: TGTGCCAGCAGCCACGGACTAGCCTACGAGCAGTACTTC.

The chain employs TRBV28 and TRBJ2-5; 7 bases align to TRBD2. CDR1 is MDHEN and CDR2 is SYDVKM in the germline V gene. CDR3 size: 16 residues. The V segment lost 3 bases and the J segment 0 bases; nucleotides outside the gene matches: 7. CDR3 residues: CASSFGLADHQETQYF. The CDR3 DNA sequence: TGTGCCAGCAGTTTCGGGCTAGCGGATCACCAAGAGACCCAGTACTTC. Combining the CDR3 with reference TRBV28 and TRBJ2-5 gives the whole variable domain DVKVTQSSRYLVKRTGEKVFLECVQDMDHENMFWYRQDPGLGLRLIYFSYDVKMKEKGDIPEGYSVSREKKERFSLILESASTNQTSMYLCASSFGLADHQETQYFGPGTRLLVL.

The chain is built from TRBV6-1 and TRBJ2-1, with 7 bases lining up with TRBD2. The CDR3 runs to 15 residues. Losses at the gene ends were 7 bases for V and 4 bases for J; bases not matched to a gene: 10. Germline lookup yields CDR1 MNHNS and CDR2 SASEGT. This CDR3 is CASTARGTRYNEQFF. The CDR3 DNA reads TGTGCCAGCACCGCGCGGGGGACGAGGTACAATGAGCAGTTCTTC.

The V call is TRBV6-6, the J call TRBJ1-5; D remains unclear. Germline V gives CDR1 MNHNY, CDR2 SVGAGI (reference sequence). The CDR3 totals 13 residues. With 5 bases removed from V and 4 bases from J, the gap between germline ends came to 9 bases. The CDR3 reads CASSMGSNQPQHF. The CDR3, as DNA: TGTGCCAGCAGTATGGGGTCAAATCAGCCCCAGCATTTT.

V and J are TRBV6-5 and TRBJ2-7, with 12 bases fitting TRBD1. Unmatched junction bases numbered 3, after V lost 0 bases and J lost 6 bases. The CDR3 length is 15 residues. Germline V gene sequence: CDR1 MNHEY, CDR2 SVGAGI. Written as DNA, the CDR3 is TGTGCCAGCAGTTACTCGGGGACAGGGGGCGTCGAGCAGTACTTC. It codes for CASSYSGTGGVEQYF.

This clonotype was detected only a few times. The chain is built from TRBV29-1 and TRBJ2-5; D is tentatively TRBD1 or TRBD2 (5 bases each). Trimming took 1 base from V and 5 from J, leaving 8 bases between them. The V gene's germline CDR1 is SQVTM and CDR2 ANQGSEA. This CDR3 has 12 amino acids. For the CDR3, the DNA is TGCAGCGTTGAAGCGGGGCTGGAGACCCAGTACTTC. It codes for CSVEAGLETQYF.

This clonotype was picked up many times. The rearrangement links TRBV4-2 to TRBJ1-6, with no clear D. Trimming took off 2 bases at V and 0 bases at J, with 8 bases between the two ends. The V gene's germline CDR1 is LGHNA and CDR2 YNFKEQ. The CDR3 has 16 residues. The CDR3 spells CASSQNLNSYNSPLHF. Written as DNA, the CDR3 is TGTGCCAGCAGCCAAAACCTCAACTCCTATAATTCACCCCTCCACTTT.